The rows below give T cell receptor beta chains drawn from one sample of a study of T cell repertoires in cytomegalovirus infection. A single record per CDR3 protein comes from TCRdb applying MiXCR to the reads. The table lists nearly 700,000 distinct CDR3 sequences, 30% to 40% of them singletons, with around a sixth in the top ten. Their antigens are not known. The source was cultured PBMCs, collected from culture after CMV antigen stimulation. These receptors originate from a human donor in good health (CMV status not recorded). Some clones in this sample may be carry-over from other donors' samples. Each CDR3 is given with its conserved first and last residue. The D gene is left open where the match is weak. A clone size is listed for some rows: how often the clone was seen (once, few, many), or a class if it is expanded.

>TRBJ2-3|TRBV5-1|NA|NA
CASSLQGRSTIDTQYF
TGCGCCAGCAGCTTACAGGGCCGATCAACGATTGATACGCAGTATTTT
>TRBJ2-2|TRBV2|NA|NA
CASRTDRYTGELFF
TGTGCCAGCAGAACGGACCGATACACCGGGGAGCTGTTTTTT
>TRBJ2-4|TRBV7-4|NA|NA
CASSLGAPRGRDIQYF
TGTGCCAGCAGCTTAGGAGCCCCCAGGGGCAGGGACATTCAGTACTTC
>TRBJ2-7|TRBV20-1|NA|TRBD2
CSASGTSGRAYDEQYF
TGCAGTGCTAGTGGGACTAGCGGGAGGGCCTACGACGAGCAGTACTTC
>TRBJ1-5|TRBV4-1|NA|NA
CASSPAGLNQPQHF
TGCGCCAGCAGCCCGGCAGGTCTCAATCAGCCCCAGCATTTT
>TRBJ1-5|TRBV6-6|many|NA
CASSYSEGHQPQHF
TGTGCCAGCAGTTACTCCGAAGGGCATCAGCCCCAGCATTTT
>TRBJ2-6|TRBV19|NA|TRBD1
CASSHTGTGSLGGANVLTF
TGTGCCAGTAGTCATACCGGGACAGGGTCCTTGGGGGGGGCCAACGTCCTGACTTTC
>TRBJ1-6|TRBV11-2|NA|NA
CASSVTGPGDSPLHF
TGTGCCAGCAGCGTAACAGGGCCGGGTGATTCACCCCTCCACTTT
>TRBJ2-7|TRBV5-4|few|NA
CASSPGYRSYYEQYF
TGTGCCAGCAGCCCCGGTTACAGGAGCTACTACGAGCAGTACTTC
>TRBJ2-7|TRBV7-8|many|NA
CASSPSESSYEQYF
TGTGCCAGCAGCCCTAGCGAGTCGTCCTACGAGCAGTACTTC
>TRBJ1-6|TRBV4-1|NA|NA
CASSQVTDYNSPLHF
TGCGCCAGCAGCCAAGTGACGGACTATAATTCACCCCTCCACTTT
>TRBJ2-3|TRBV2|few|TRBD1
CASSEGGGYGTDTQYF
TGTGCCAGCAGTGAAGGAGGGGGCTATGGCACAGATACGCAGTATTTT
>TRBJ1-3|TRBV7-2|many|NA
CASSLGTGNTIYF
TGTGCCAGCAGCTTAGGGACTGGAAACACCATATATTTT
>TRBJ1-1|TRBV11-1|NA|NA
CASSLRVMGTEAFF
TGTGCCAGCAGCTTAAGGGTGATGGGCACTGAAGCTTTCTTT
>TRBJ2-1|TRBV6-2/TRBV6-3|few|NA
CASSTSLGNNEQFF
TGTGCCAGCAGTACCTCCTTGGGGAACAATGAGCAGTTCTTC
>TRBJ1-1|TRBV27|NA|TRBD1
CASRRTGAGYTEAFF
TGTGCCAGCAGACGGACAGGGGCAGGGTACACTGAAGCTTTCTTT
>TRBJ2-3|TRBV7-2|many|TRBD2
CASSLFLSGGADTQYF
TGTGCCAGCAGCTTATTTCTTAGCGGGGGGGCAGATACGCAGTATTTT
>TRBJ2-1|TRBV20-1|NA|NA
CSASTLVTGYNEQFF
TGCAGTGCTAGTACCCTAGTAACCGGTTACAATGAGCAGTTCTTC